This TCR beta chain was captured in a study of blood T cell repertoires in COVID-19. Assay used: immunoSEQ multiplex PCR; TCRdb lists only in-frame clones, some missing. In the table there are over 120,000 clones, 70% to 85% of which are singletons. This clone was seen once. J was trimmed by 0 bases and V by 7 bases; bases with no gene match: 1. This CDR3 comprises 13 residues. Germline CDR1 is KGHDR and CDR2 is SFDVKD. This chain links TRBV24-1 with TRBJ2-5; 7 bases are a match to TRBD1. Sequenced sample: PBMCs or T cells enriched from blood (not recorded which). This TCR came from a man aged 50-60 years who had recovered from COVID-19. CDR3 sequence (DNA): TGTGCCACCAGCGGGACAGACCAAGAGACCCAGTACTTC. It yields the protein CATSGTDQETQYF.